This record concerns one TCR beta chain sequence. Clones were read by immunoSEQ multiplex PCR, and TCRdb kept only the in-frame ones, dropping some. Of 2 million to 2.5 million clones listed, more than 90% are singletons. This sample was taken from a study of shared clonotypes between healthy human individuals. Germline V gene sequence: CDR1 WSHSY, CDR2 SAAADI. CDR3 size: 15 residues. Between the trimmed V and J ends, which lost 0 bases and 7 bases, there was a span of 15 bases. The chain has TRBV10-2 and TRBJ1-2, with D maybe TRBD1 (6 bases). The clonotype was recovered from a man younger than 35 in good health. Sequences were obtained from naive CD4+ T cells sorted from blood. Subset indicated: CD45RA+ positively selected. As DNA, the CDR3 is TGCGCCAGCAGTGAGTCGAGCAGGGGCCTCGGTGGCTACACCTTC. This encodes CASSESSRGLGGYTF.